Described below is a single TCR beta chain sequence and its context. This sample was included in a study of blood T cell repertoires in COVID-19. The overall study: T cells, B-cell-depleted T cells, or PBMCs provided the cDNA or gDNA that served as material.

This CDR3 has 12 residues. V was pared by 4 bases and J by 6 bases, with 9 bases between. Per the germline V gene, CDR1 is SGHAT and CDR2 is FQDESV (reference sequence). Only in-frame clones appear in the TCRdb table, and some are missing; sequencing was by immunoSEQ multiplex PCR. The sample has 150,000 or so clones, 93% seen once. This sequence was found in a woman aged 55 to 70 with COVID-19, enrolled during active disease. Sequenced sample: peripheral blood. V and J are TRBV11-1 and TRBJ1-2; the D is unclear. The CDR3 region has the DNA TGTGCCAGCAGCTCAGCCTACGATGGCTACACCTTC. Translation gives CASSSAYDGYTF.